This T cell receptor (beta chain) was sequenced in a study of control samples from healthy donors and cancer patients. Sequencing used immunoSEQ multiplex PCR; TCRdb keeps in-frame clones, though not all of them. Of 100,000 to 120,000 clones listed, about four fifths are singletons. Germline values: CDR1 KGHSH, CDR2 LQKENI. The CDR3 is made up of 14 amino acids. V lost 3 bases and J lost 5; bases outside the gene matches: 4. This chain uses TRBV18 with TRBJ2-7; TRBD1 aligns across 10 bases. Input material: blood. The sequence came from a woman aged 50 to 65 in good health. The CDR3 coding sequence is TGTGCCAGCTCACCCCGGACAGGGGGGAACGAGCAGTACTTC. This sequence encodes CASSPRTGGNEQYF.